Listed here is a single TCR beta chain. There are 17 residues in the CDR3. CDR1 KGHSH and CDR2 LQKENI come from the germline V gene. The V gene end was trimmed by 5 bases and the J gene end by 2 bases; junction bases not matched to a gene: 8. This sample is drawn from a study of cytomegalovirus exposure and HLA in healthy donors. The PCR had 60 Vbeta and 13 Jbeta primers. The table came from immunoSEQ multiplex PCR; TCRdb's copy has only in-frame clones and leaves some out. Recorded for this sample: roughly 45,000 clones. The TCR sequence derives from a woman aged 30 to 39 in good health and CMV-seronegative. The sample consisted of PBMCs. The J gene is TRBJ2-6, the V gene TRBV18, with TRBD1 identical over 8 bases. CDR3 in amino acids: CASSAGQGSTGANVLTF. The CDR3 DNA reads as TGTGCCAGCTCAGCCGGACAGGGTAGCACTGGGGCCAACGTCCTGACTTTC.